This T cell receptor (beta chain) derives from a study of beta chain features in type 1 diabetes. Since all of the isolated RNA was reverse transcribed, expressed TCRB transcripts were what got sequenced. The data were produced by immunoSEQ multiplex PCR, yet TCRdb's version contains in-frame clones alone and is incomplete. This sample has 550,000 to 850,000 clones; 13% occur once, and the top ten carry 0.022%. Study-wide points: All four CD4+ subsets of Type 1 diabetes patients contained TCRB CDR3s that were moderately but significantly shorter.

CDR1 MNHEY and CDR2 SMNVEV come from the germline V gene (reference sequence). V was clipped by 3 bases and J by 7 bases; unmatched bases: 6. The CDR3 totals 15 residues. This clone was observed a handful of times. Its target is not known. This receptor was taken from a man younger than 35 with type 1 diabetes. V and J are TRBV27 and TRBJ1-6, with 7 bases identical to TRBD1. The sequenced sample consisted of naive CD4+ T cells from blood. The CDR3 here is CASSFHQGGNSPLHF. The CDR3 region has the DNA TGTGCCAGCAGTTTCCATCAGGGGGGCAATTCACCCCTCCACTTT.